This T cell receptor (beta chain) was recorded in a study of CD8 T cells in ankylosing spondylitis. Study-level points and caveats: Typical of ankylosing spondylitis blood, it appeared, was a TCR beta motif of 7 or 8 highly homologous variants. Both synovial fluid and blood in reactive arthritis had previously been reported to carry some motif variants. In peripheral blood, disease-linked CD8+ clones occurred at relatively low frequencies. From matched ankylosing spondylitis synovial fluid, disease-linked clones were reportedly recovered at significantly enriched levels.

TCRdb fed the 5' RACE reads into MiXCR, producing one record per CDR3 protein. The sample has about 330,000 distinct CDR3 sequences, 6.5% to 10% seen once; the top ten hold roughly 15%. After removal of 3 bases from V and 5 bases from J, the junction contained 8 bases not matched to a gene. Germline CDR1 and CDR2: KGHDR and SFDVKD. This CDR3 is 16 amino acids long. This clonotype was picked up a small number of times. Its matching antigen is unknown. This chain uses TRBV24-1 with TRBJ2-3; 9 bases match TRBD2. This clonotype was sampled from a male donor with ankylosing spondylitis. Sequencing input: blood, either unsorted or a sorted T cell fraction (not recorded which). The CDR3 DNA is TGTGCCACCAGTGATCTTAGCGGGAGTGGAAAAGATACGCAGTATTTT. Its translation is CATSDLSGSGKDTQYF.